Here is one T cell receptor beta chain with its context. Profiling relied on immunoSEQ multiplex PCR, and the TCRdb table lists in-frame clones only, not all of them. The sample contains about 59,000 clones, 75% to 90% of which appear only once. Germline V gives CDR1 SGHAT, CDR2 FQNNGV. The CDR3 contains 19 residues. With 4 bases clipped from V and 1 base from J, the junction kept 13 bases outside the gene matches. The data belong to a study of technical replicates of blood from a few donors. The sample taken for sequencing was PBMCs. The chain links TRBV11-2 to TRBJ2-3, with TRBD2 identical over 11 bases. This receptor was identified in a human donor in good health. Some clones in this sample may be carry-over from other donors' samples. The CDR3 is CASSYKVVAGGLGTDTQYF. CDR3 in DNA: TGTGCCAGCAGCTACAAGGTAGTAGCGGGAGGGCTCGGCACAGATACGCAGTATTTT.